A single T cell receptor (beta chain) is shown here with its context. The data originate from a study of blood T cell repertoires in COVID-19. Whole-study context: Sources were T cells, B-cell-depleted T cells, or PBMCs; the material itself was cDNA or gDNA.

This CDR3 contains 16 residues. The germline CDR1 and CDR2 sequences are MNHEY and SVGAGI. V lost 0 bases to trimming and J lost 4 bases; unmatched junction nucleotides: 5. In the authors' methods: The assay estimated nucleated cells by amplifying reference gene primers. Assay: immunoSEQ multiplex PCR; the TCRdb copy retains only in-frame clones and omits some. V, J and clone size are taken as reported in that table, and D and trimming were inferred from the DNA itself. Here the sample spans a few hundred thousand clones, approximately 86% being singletons. The age range of participants was 18 to 89 years, with residence in about two dozen US areas. Assignment of participants to cohorts was predicated upon participant-reported clinical history.

The sample comprised PBMCs or T cells enriched from blood (not recorded which). The chain couples TRBV6-5 to TRBJ2-7, with 11 bases identical to TRBD2. The receptor was isolated from a woman in her thirties or forties with acute COVID-19. The CDR3, as DNA: TGTGCCAGCAGTTACTCAGGGACTAGCGGACCTTACGAGCAGTACTTC. Translation: CASSYSGTSGPYEQYF.